One and the same sample provided the 7 T cell receptor beta chains below, sequenced in a study of cytomegalovirus exposure and HLA in healthy donors. PCR involved 60 Vbeta and 13 Jbeta primers. Sequenced by immunoSEQ multiplex PCR; TCRdb stores in-frame clones only, minus some. The repertoire holds 150,000 to 200,000 clones, with nearly 80% as singletons. The sequenced material came from PBMCs. These receptors all come from a man aged 50 to 59 in good health and CMV-seropositive.

A single count supports this clone. The rearrangement joins TRBV28 to TRBJ1-2; 9 bases map to TRBD1. Germline CDR1 and CDR2: MDHEN and SYDVKM. The V gene end was trimmed by 6 bases and the J gene end by 6 bases; junction bases not matched to a gene: 5. CDR3 length: 13 residues. CDR3 sequence: CASRTTGGNGYTF. The DNA of the CDR3 is TGTGCCAGCAGAACCACAGGGGGCAATGGCTACACCTTC.

CDR3 amino acids: CSSSFWFRDKYYEQYV. The DNA of the CDR3 is TGTTCCAGCAGCTTCTGGTTCCGGGACAAATACTACGAGCAGTACGTC. The rearrangement uses TRBV7-9 and TRBJ2-7; tentatively, D is TRBD1 (6 bases). The CDR3 sequence is 16 residues long. Germline V gene lookup returns CDR1 SEHNR and CDR2 FQNEAQ (reference sequence).

This clone was counted once. The genes are TRBV6-5 and TRBJ1-1; 7 bases are a match to TRBD1. The length of the CDR3 is 14 residues. Germline lookup yields CDR1 MNHEY and CDR2 SVGAGI. V was pared by 0 bases and J by 3 bases, with 1 base of the junction left unmatched. CDR3 sequence (DNA): TGTGCCAGCAGTTACTCAGGGGGCTACACTGAAGCTTTCTTT. It yields the protein CASSYSGGYTEAFF.

This chain uses TRBV7-2 with TRBJ1-1, with D perhaps TRBD1 (6 bases). Looked up from germline, CDR1 is SGHTA and CDR2 is FQGNSA. The CDR3 consists of 14 residues. The V and J ends lost 5 bases and 3 bases respectively, with 13 bases between them. The CDR3 region has the DNA TGTGCCAGCAGCCCGAACAGGGACCACACTGAAGCTTTCTTT. This translates into CASSPNRDHTEAFF.

A few counts support this clone. This chain links TRBV19 with TRBJ2-3; 7 nucleotides align to TRBD2. Germline lookup yields CDR1 LNHDA and CDR2 SQIVND (reference sequence). The V gene end was trimmed by 8 bases and the J gene end by 2 bases; junction bases not matched to a gene: 4. CDR3 size: 13 residues. CDR3: CASGGDPTDTQYF. For the CDR3, the DNA is TGTGCCAGTGGGGGGGACCCCACAGATACGCAGTATTTT.

The chain is built from TRBV4-3 and TRBJ1-1, with 8 nucleotides matching TRBD1. This CDR3 has 15 amino acids. The V segment lost 3 bases and the J segment 2 bases; nucleotides outside the gene matches: 5. The V gene's germline CDR1 is LGHNA and CDR2 YSLEER. CDR3 residues: CASSQYDRGNTEAFF. The CDR3 nucleotides read TGCGCCAGCAGCCAGTATGACAGGGGAAACACTGAAGCTTTCTTT.

V usage is TRBV5-5 and J usage is TRBJ2-1; D possibly corresponds to TRBD1 (5 bases). The CDR3 consists of 16 residues. Trimming took 1 base from V and 6 from J, leaving 17 bases between them. Germline assignment: CDR1 SGHKS and CDR2 YYEKEE (reference sequence). This CDR3 is CASSLSVGPRTNEQFF. The CDR3 DNA is TGTGCCAGCAGCTTGAGTGTGGGGCCTAGGACCAATGAGCAGTTCTTC.